This T cell receptor beta chain was found in a study of cytomegalovirus exposure and HLA in healthy donors. Overall study results and limits: Three CMV-associated chains were confirmed in vitro to be specific for CMV antigens. The study found most TCR sequences rare, yet found some public TCRs in many donors. The finding came from a later analysis; first-cohort TCR clusters tended to co-occur in the roughly 110 validation repertoires. Both high specificity and high sensitivity reportedly marked the classifier's diagnosis of cytomegalovirus status.

The protocol was immunoSEQ multiplex PCR, while the TCRdb copy is restricted to in-frame clones and leaves out a portion. The sample holds roughly 58,000 clones, around 90% seen once. The V gene lost 8 bases and the J gene lost 0 bases, with 14 bases spanning the gap. The CDR3 covers 14 residues. The germline V gene encodes CDR1 SNHLY and CDR2 FYNNEI. This clone is a singleton in its sample. No antigen is known for it. The chain employs TRBV2 and TRBJ2-7, with D perhaps TRBD1 (6 bases). The sequence derives from a man between 18 and 35 years old in good health and CMV-seronegative. What was sequenced was PBMCs. The CDR3 nucleotides are TGTGCCAGCGGGTGGGGGCCCGCCTCCTACGAGCAGTACTTC. Its protein product is CASGWGPASYEQYF.